This T cell receptor (beta chain) was documented in a study of T cell changes during pregnancy in multiple sclerosis. Only in-frame clones appear in the TCRdb table, and some are missing; sequencing was by immunoSEQ multiplex PCR. The sample yields under 50,000 clones, roughly nine tenths seen once. The V end was cut by 5 bases, the J end by 2 bases, with 21 bases between. The CDR3 totals 17 residues. CDR1 MNHEY and CDR2 SMNVEV come from the germline V gene (reference sequence). This receptor was taken from a female donor with multiple sclerosis, enrolled in a pregnancy study. The rearrangement joins TRBV27 to TRBJ1-1; tentative D call: TRBD1 (5 bases). Sequencing was performed on CD4+ T cells from peripheral blood mononuclear cells, taken after pregnancy. CDR3 DNA: TGTGCCAGCAGTGTTGACAACCGACAGTGGGTTAACACTGAAGCTTTCTTT. Translating it yields CASSVDNRQWVNTEAFF.